This T cell receptor beta chain stems from a study of blood T cell repertoires in COVID-19. As for the study in general: COVID-19 samples, acute and convalescent, were from the United States, Italy and Spain. The analysed material was cDNA or gDNA that came from T cells, B-cell-depleted T cells, or PBMCs.

Contact with a PCR-confirmed or clinician-diagnosed COVID-19 case occurred within 2 weeks of entry. CDR1 is SGHVS, CDR2 FQNEAQ, per germline. V was trimmed by 5 bases and J by 4 bases, leaving 17 bases between them. This CDR3 has 15 amino acids. In the authors' methods: Estimated nucleated cell counts came from reference gene primer amplification. Profiling relied on immunoSEQ multiplex PCR, and the TCRdb table lists in-frame clones only, not all of them. That table is the source of V, J and clone size, and D and trimming were worked out from the DNA. In the table there are 120,000 to 150,000 clones, less than 90% of which are singletons.

The chain carries TRBV7-8 and TRBJ2-5, with D perhaps TRBD2 (6 bases). Specimen: PBMCs or T cells enriched from blood (not recorded which). This clonotype originated in a woman in her forties or fifties who had been exposed to COVID-19. For the CDR3, the DNA is TGTGCCAGCAGCGGGCGGGACCCCTACGGAGAGACCCAGTACTTC. Translated: CASSGRDPYGETQYF.